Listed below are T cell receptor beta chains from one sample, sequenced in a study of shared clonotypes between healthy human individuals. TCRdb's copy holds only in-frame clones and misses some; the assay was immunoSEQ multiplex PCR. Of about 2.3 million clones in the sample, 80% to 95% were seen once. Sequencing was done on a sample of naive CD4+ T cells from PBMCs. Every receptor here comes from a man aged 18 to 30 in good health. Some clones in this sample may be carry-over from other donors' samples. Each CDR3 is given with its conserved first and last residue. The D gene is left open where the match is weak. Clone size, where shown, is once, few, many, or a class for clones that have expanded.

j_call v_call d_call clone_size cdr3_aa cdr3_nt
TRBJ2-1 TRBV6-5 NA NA CASSHHNEQFF TGTGCCAGCAGTCATCACAATGAGCAGTTCTTC
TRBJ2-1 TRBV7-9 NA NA CASSLNLKGEQFF TGTGCCAGCAGCTTAAATCTTAAAGGGGAGCAGTTCTTC
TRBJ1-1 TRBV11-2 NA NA CASSLLPQGNTEAFF TGTGCCAGCAGCTTACTTCCCCAGGGGAACACTGAAGCTTTCTTT
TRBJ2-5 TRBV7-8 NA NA CASSSPFGGRGQETQYF TGTGCCAGCAGCTCCCCCTTCGGGGGCCGGGGGCAAGAGACCCAGTACTTC
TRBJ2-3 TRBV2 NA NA CASTRDGDTQYF TGTGCCAGCACCAGGGATGGAGATACGCAGTATTTT
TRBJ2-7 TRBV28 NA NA CASSLGGRGSYEQYF TGTGCCAGCAGTTTGGGGGGCAGGGGAAGCTACGAGCAGTACTTC
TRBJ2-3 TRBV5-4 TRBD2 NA CASSDSRLASTDTQYF TGTGCCAGCAGTGATTCCCGACTAGCAAGCACAGATACGCAGTATTTT
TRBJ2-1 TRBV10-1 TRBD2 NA CASSEGSSGNHEQFF TGCGCCAGCAGTGAGGGGTCTAGCGGGAATCATGAGCAGTTCTTC
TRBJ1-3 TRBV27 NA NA CASRDVNSGNTIYF TGTGCCAGCAGGGACGTCAACTCTGGAAACACCATATATTTT
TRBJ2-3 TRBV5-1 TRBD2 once CASSRVGREPTDTQYF TGCGCCAGCAGTCGGGTGGGGAGGGAACCCACAGATACGCAGTATTTT
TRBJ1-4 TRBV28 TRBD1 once CASSPLEFRGRGDNEKLFF TGTGCCAGCAGTCCTCTAGAATTTAGGGGGCGCGGCGACAATGAAAAACTGTTTTTT
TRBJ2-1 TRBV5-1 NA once CASSLADEQFF TGCGCCAGCAGCTTGGCCGATGAGCAGTTCTTC
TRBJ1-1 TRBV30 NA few CAWSEGDTEAFF TGTGCCTGGAGTGAGGGGGACACTGAAGCTTTCTTT
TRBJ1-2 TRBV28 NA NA CASSLLDRSYTF TGTGCCAGCAGTTTACTTGACAGGTCCTACACCTTC
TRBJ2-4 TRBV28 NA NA CASSSDLTLAKNIQYF TGTGCCAGCAGTTCGGACTTGACCTTAGCCAAAAACATTCAGTACTTC
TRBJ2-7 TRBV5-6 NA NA CASSLGTYEQYF TGTGCCAGCAGCTTGGGGACGTACGAGCAGTACTTC
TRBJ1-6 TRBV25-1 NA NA CASRGGNSPLHF TGTGCCAGCAGGGGGGGAAATTCACCCCTCCACTTT
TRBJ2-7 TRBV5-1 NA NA CASSLERAGRYEQYF TGCGCCAGCAGCTTGGAAAGGGCAGGGCGCTACGAGCAGTACTTC
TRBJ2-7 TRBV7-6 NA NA CASSLDPSYEQYF TGTGCCAGCAGCTTAGACCCCTCCTACGAGCAGTACTTC
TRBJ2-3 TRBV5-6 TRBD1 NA CASSLLDRDTDTQYF TGTGCCAGCAGCTTGCTTGACAGGGACACAGATACGCAGTATTTT
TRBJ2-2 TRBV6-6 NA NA CASRGTANTGELFF TGTGCCAGCCGGGGCACAGCGAACACCGGGGAGCTGTTTTTT
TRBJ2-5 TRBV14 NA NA CASSQEYVVGETQYF TGTGCCAGCAGCCAAGAATACGTGGTAGGAGAGACCCAGTACTTC
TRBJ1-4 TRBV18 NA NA CASSLSVGNEKLFF TGTGCCAGCTCACTCTCAGTCGGGAATGAAAAACTGTTTTTT
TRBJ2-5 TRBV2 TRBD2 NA CASSGLAGGETQYF TGTGCCAGCAGTGGACTAGCGGGAGGAGAGACCCAGTACTTC
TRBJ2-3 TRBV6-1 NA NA CASGTRGTSDTQYF TGTGCCAGCGGTACCCGGGGAACATCAGATACGCAGTATTTT
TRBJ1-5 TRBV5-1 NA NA CASSFSGDQPQHF TGCGCCAGCAGCTTTAGCGGGGATCAGCCCCAGCATTTT
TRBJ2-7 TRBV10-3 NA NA CAISLLGPSYEQYF TGTGCCATCAGCCTCCTCGGCCCTTCCTACGAGCAGTACTTC
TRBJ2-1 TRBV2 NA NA CATAGLLYNEQFF TGTGCCACCGCCGGACTCCTTTACAATGAGCAGTTCTTC
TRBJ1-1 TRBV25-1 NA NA CASQGWVGTEAFF TGTGCCAGCCAAGGGTGGGTAGGCACTGAAGCTTTCTTT
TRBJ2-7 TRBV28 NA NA CASSPRLGEQYF TGTGCCAGCAGTCCAAGACTGGGCGAGCAGTACTTC
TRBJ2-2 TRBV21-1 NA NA CAKKTGTANTGELFF TGTGCTAAGAAAACAGGGACGGCGAACACCGGGGAGCTGTTTTTT
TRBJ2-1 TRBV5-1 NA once CASHNRAQSNEQFF TGCGCCAGCCACAATAGGGCCCAATCCAATGAGCAGTTCTTC
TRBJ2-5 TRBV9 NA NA CASSPMGAGETQYF TGTGCCAGCAGCCCCATGGGGGCCGGGGAGACCCAGTACTTC
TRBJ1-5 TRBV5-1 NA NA CASSLNGGQGQPQHF TGCGCCAGCAGCTTGAACGGGGGGCAGGGCCAGCCCCAGCATTTT
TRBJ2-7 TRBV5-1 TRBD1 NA CASSVTGPPYEQYF TGCGCCAGCAGCGTGACAGGGCCGCCCTACGAGCAGTACTTC
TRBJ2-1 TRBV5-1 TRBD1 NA CASSLEGGGNEQFF TGCGCCAGCAGCTTGGAAGGGGGCGGGAATGAGCAGTTCTTC
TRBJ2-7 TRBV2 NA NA CASRSGQNYEQYF TGTGCCAGCAGGTCAGGACAGAACTACGAGCAGTACTTC
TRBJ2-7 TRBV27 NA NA CASSATGLLISEQYF TGTGCCAGCAGTGCAACGGGACTCTTGATAAGCGAGCAGTACTTC
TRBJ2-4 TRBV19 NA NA CASSIPPQNIQYF TGTGCCAGTAGTATACCTCCCCAAAACATTCAGTACTTC
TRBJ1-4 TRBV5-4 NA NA CAFTSATNEKLFF TGTGCCTTCACGAGTGCAACTAATGAAAAACTGTTTTTT
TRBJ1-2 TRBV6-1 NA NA CASSENGFYGYTF TGTGCCAGCAGTGAGAACGGGTTCTATGGCTACACCTTC
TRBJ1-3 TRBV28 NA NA CASSFFGRGVSGNTIYF TGTGCCAGCAGTTTTTTTGGTAGGGGGGTTTCTGGAAACACCATATATTTT
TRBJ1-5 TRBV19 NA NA CASSGTVGARGNQPQHF TGTGCCAGTAGTGGCACAGTAGGGGCGAGGGGCAATCAGCCCCAGCATTTT
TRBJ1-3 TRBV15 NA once CATSRDSLGNTIYF TGTGCCACCAGCCGAGATTCTTTGGGAAACACCATATATTTT
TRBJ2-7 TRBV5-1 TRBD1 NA CASSPQPGTGLEQYF TGCGCCAGCAGCCCACAACCCGGGACAGGACTCGAGCAGTACTTC
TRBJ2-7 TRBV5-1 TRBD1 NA CASRQGRTYEQYF TGCGCCAGCAGACAGGGGCGGACCTACGAGCAGTACTTC
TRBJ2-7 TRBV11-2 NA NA CASSPSTLEQYF TGTGCCAGCAGTCCTTCGACCCTCGAGCAGTACTTC
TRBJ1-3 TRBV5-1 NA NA CASSTDTASGNTIYF TGCGCCAGCAGTACAGACACGGCCTCTGGAAACACCATATATTTT
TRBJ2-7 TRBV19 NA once CASSRIAAGGGYEQYF TGTGCCAGTAGTAGAATAGCGGCAGGGGGTGGCTACGAGCAGTACTTC
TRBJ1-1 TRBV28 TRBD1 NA CASSYQGGNTEAFF TGTGCCAGCAGTTACCAGGGGGGGAACACTGAAGCTTTCTTT